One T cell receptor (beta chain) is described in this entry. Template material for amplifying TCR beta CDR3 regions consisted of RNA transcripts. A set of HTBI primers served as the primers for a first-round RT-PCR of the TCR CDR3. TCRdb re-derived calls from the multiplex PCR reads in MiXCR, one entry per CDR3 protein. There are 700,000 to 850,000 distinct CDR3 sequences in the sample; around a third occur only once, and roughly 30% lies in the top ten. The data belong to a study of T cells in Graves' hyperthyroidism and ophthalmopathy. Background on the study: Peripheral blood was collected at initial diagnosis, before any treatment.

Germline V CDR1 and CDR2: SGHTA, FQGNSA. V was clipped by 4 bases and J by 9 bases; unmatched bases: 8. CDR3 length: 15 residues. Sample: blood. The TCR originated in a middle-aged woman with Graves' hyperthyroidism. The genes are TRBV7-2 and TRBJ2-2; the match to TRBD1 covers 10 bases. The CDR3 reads CASSSLGTGARELFF. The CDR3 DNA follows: TGTGCCAGCAGCTCCCTCGGGACAGGGGCCCGGGAGCTGTTTTTT.